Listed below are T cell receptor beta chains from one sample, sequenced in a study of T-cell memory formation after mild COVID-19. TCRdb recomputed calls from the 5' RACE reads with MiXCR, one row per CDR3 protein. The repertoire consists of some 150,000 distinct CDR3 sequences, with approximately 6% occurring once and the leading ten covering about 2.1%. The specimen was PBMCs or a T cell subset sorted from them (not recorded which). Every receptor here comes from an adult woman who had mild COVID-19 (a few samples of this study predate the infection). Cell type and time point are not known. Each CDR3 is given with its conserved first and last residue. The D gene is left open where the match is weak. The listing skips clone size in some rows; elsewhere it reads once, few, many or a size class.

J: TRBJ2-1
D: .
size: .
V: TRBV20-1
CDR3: CSVAGPTYNEQFF
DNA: TGCAGTGTCGCGGGGCCGACCTACAATGAGCAGTTCTTC

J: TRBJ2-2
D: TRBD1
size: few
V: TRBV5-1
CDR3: CASSPDRETGELFF
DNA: TGCGCCAGCAGCCCGGACAGGGAAACCGGGGAGCTGTTTTTT

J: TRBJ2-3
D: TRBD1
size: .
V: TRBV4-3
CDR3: CASSQDTGRGTDTQYF
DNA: TGCGCCAGCAGCCAAGATACAGGCAGGGGGACGGATACGCAGTATTTT

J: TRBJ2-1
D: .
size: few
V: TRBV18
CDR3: CASSQRDQMDEQFF
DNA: TGTGCCAGCTCACAACGGGACCAGATGGATGAGCAGTTCTTC

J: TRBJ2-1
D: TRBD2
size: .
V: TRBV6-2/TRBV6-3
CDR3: CASSYLMIAGKRDYNEQFF
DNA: TGTGCCAGCAGTTACCTCATGATAGCGGGGAAAAGGGACTACAATGAGCAGTTCTTC

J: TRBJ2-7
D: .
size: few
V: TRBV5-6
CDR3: CASSLYRRGNEQYF
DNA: TGTGCCAGCAGCTTGTATCGCAGGGGTAACGAGCAGTACTTC

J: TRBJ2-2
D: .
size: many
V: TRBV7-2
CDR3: CASSLGRARELFF
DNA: TGTGCCAGCAGCTTAGGCAGGGCCAGGGAGCTGTTTTTT

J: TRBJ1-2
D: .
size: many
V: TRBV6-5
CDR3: CASSYGLSYGYTF
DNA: TGTGCCAGCAGTTACGGGCTATCCTATGGCTACACCTTC

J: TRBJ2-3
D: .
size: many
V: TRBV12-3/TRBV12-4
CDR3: CASSLFRGTRDTQYF
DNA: TGTGCCAGCAGTTTGTTCCGGGGAACCCGAGATACGCAGTATTTT

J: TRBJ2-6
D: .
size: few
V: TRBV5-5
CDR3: CASSLATAGANVLTF
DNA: TGTGCCAGCAGCTTGGCGACAGCTGGGGCCAACGTCCTGACTTTC

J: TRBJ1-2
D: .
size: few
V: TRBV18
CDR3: CASSPQDSNYGYTF
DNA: TGTGCCAGCTCACCACAGGACTCCAACTATGGCTACACCTTC

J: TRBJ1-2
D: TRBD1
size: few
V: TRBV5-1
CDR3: CASSPETGGAYGYTF
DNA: TGCGCCAGCAGCCCGGAGACAGGGGGCGCCTATGGCTACACCTTC

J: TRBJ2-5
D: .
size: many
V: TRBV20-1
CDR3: CSARSWTVEETQYF
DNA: TGCAGTGCTAGATCGTGGACGGTGGAAGAGACCCAGTACTTC

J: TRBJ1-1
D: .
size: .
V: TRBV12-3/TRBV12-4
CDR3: CASSPPFGTREAFF
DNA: TGTGCCAGCAGCCCACCTTTTGGCACTCGGGAAGCTTTCTTT

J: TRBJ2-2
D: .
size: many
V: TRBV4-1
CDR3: CASSQAGLGVNTGELFF
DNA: TGCGCCAGCAGCCAAGCGGGGTTGGGGGTAAACACCGGGGAGCTGTTTTTT

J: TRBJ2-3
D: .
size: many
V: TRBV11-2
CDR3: CASSLVGEFTDTQYF
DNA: TGTGCCAGCAGCTTAGTTGGGGAGTTCACAGATACGCAGTATTTT

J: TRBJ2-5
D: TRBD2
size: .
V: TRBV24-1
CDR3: CATSALGASGRTIQETQYF
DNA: TGTGCCACCAGTGCCCTAGGGGCTAGCGGGAGGACTATTCAAGAGACCCAGTACTTC

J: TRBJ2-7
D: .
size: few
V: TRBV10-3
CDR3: CAISGGASGIYEQYF
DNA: TGTGCCATCAGTGGGGGGGCTAGCGGAATCTACGAGCAGTACTTC

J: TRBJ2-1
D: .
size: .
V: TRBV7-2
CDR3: CASSRGLTVPWEQFF
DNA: TGTGCCAGCAGCCGGGGACTCACAGTCCCATGGGAGCAGTTCTTC

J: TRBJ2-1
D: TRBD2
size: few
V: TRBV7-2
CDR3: CASSLAGRGTYNEQFF
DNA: TGTGCCAGCAGCTTAGCTGGGCGGGGGACCTACAATGAGCAGTTCTTC

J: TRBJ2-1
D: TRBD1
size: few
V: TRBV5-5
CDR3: CASSTRTGGVGGEFF
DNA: TGTGCCAGCAGCACAAGGACAGGGGGCGTAGGAGGAGAGTTCTTC

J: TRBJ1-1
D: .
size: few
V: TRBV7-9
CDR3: CASSSPTGLNTEAFF
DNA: TGTGCCAGCAGCTCCCCCACAGGACTGAACACTGAAGCTTTCTTT

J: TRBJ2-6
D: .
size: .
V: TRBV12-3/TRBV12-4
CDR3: CASSLGVVGSSSGANVLTF
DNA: TGTGCCAGCAGTTTAGGGGTGGTAGGGTCAAGCTCTGGGGCCAACGTCCTGACTTTC

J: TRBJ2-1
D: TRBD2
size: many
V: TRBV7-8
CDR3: CASSLGLASYNEQFF
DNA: TGTGCCAGCAGCTTGGGACTAGCATCCTACAATGAGCAGTTCTTC

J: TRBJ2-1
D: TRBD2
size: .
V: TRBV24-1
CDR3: CATSGSGGRSYNEQFF
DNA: TGTGCCACCAGTGGTTCCGGGGGGAGGTCCTACAATGAGCAGTTCTTC

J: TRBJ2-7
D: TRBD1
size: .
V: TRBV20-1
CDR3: CSATTGGNLYEQYF
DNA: TGCAGTGCAACTACAGGGGGTAATCTCTACGAGCAGTACTTC

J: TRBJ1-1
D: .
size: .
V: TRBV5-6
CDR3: CASSLGREAEAFF
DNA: TGTGCCAGCAGCTTGGGGAGGGAGGCTGAAGCTTTCTTT

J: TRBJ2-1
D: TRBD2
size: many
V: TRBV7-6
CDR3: CASSLSGGLAGNNEQFF
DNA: TGTGCCAGCAGCTTATCCGGAGGACTAGCGGGGAACAATGAGCAGTTCTTC

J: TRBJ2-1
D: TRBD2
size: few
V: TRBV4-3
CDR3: CASSRGGGGEQFF
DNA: TGCGCCAGCAGCCGTGGGGGGGGGGGTGAGCAGTTCTTC

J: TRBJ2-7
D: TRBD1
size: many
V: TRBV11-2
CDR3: CASSITGTGGYEQYF
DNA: TGTGCCAGCAGCATTACCGGGACAGGGGGCTACGAGCAGTACTTC

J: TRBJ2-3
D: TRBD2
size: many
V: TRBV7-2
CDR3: CASSLRFGGRNTDTQYF
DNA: TGTGCCAGCAGCTTAAGGTTTGGCGGGAGGAATACAGATACGCAGTATTTT

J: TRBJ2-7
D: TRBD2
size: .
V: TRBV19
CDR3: CASSAQPTSGSAHEQYF
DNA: TGTGCCAGTAGTGCTCAACCGACTAGCGGGAGTGCGCACGAGCAGTACTTC

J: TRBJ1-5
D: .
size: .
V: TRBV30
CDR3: CAWSVNQGQPQHF
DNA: TGTGCCTGGAGTGTAAACCAGGGGCAGCCCCAGCATTTT

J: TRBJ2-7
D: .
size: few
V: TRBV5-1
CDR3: CASTEGSFYEQYF
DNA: TGCGCCAGCACAGAGGGCAGTTTCTACGAGCAGTACTTC

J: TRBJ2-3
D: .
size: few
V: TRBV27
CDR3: CASSWTGLGSGTSTDTQYF
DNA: TGTGCCAGCAGTTGGACAGGGCTGGGTAGCGGGACTAGCACAGATACGCAGTATTTT

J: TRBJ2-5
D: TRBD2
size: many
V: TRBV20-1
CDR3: CSALLAGGRETQYF
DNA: TGCAGTGCTTTACTAGCGGGAGGTCGAGAGACCCAGTACTTC

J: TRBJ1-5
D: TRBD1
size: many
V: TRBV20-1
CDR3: CSAASDRAQPQHF
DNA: TGCAGTGCCGCAAGTGACAGGGCCCAGCCCCAGCATTTT

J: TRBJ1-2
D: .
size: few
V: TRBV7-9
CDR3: CASSPRGGSHYGYTF
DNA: TGTGCCAGCAGCCCGCGGGGAGGGTCCCACTATGGCTACACCTTC

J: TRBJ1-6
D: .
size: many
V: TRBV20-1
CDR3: CSARDRSEQGGNSPLHF
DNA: TGCAGTGCTAGGGATAGGAGCGAACAGGGCGGTAATTCACCCCTCCACTTT

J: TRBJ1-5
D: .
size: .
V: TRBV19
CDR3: CASSMVGQSNQPQHF
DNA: TGTGCCAGTAGTATGGTCGGACAGAGCAATCAGCCCCAGCATTTT

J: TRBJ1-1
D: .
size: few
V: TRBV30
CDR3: CAWKLAVNTEAFF
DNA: TGTGCCTGGAAACTCGCGGTAAACACTGAAGCTTTCTTT

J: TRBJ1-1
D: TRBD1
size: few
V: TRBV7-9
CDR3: CASSSTQGAPKMNTEAFF
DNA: TGTGCCAGCAGCTCAACTCAGGGGGCCCCTAAAATGAACACTGAAGCTTTCTTT

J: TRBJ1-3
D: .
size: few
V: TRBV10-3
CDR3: CAISARGNTIYF
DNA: TGTGCCATCAGTGCCAGGGGAAACACCATATATTTT

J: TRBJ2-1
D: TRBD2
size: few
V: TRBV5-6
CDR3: CASSSSSGLAGYNEQFF
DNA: TGTGCCAGCAGCTCTTCCTCGGGACTAGCGGGATACAATGAGCAGTTCTTC

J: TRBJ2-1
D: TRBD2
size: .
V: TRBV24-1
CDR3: CATSDFGSSGRANEQFF
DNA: TGTGCCACCAGTGATTTTGGCTCTAGCGGGAGGGCGAATGAGCAGTTCTTC

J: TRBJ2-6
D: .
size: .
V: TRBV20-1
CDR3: CSARARSSGANVLTF
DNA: TGCAGTGCTAGAGCCCGATCCTCTGGGGCCAACGTCCTGACTTTC

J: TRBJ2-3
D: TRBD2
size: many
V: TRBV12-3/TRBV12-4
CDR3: CASSPRLAESTDTQYF
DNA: TGTGCCAGCAGTCCGAGACTAGCGGAGAGCACAGATACGCAGTATTTT

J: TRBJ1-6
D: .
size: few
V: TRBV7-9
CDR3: CASSLMVISPLHF
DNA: TGTGCCAGCAGCTTGATGGTTATCTCACCCCTCCACTTT